The clone carrying this T cell receptor (beta chain) turned up a few times. V lost 5 bases to trimming and J lost 9 bases; unmatched junction nucleotides: 2. The length of the CDR3 is 14 residues. The germline V gene has CDR1 LNHNV and CDR2 YYDKDF (reference sequence). In the source study's methods: Estimation of nucleated cell counts was performed using reference gene primer amplification. Assay used: immunoSEQ multiplex PCR; TCRdb lists only in-frame clones, some missing. V and J calls and clone size are copied from that table; D and trimming were computed from the DNA. The data show about 120,000 clones, about 86% seen once. The data were obtained in a study of blood T cell repertoires in COVID-19. Whole-study context: COVID-19 samples from acute and convalescent phases originated in the United States, Italy and Spain. The cDNA or gDNA used as material had been derived from T cells, B-cell-depleted T cells, or PBMCs.

The clonotype was recovered from a woman between 50 and 59 years old with acute or convalescent COVID-19. Source material: peripheral blood. The gene calls are TRBV15 and TRBJ1-6; 12 bases fit TRBD1. Here the CDR3 reads CATSRDRGRSPLHF. CDR3 nucleotide sequence: TGTGCCACCAGCCGGGACAGGGGGCGTTCACCCCTCCACTTT.